These 25 T cell receptor beta chains originate from one sample sequenced in a study of regulatory T cells in long-lasting Graves disease. Time point specified: newly diagnosed GD, antithyroid drugs for less than 3 months. TCR sequences were obtained from RNA taken from PBMCs. Both iRepertoire HTBI primers and Arm-PCR of CDR3 regions were used to build the TCR beta libraries. TCRdb passed the multiplex PCR reads through MiXCR, listing each CDR3 protein once. Of hundreds of thousands of distinct CDR3 sequences in the sample, roughly 14% were seen once. These data are also associated with another study on T cells in Graves' hyperthyroidism and ophthalmopathy.

The sequences come from peripheral blood mononuclear cells (PBMCs), collected at new diagnosis, from a patient treated with antithyroid drugs. The source is a man aged 25-45 years with Graves disease.

Of note for this clonotype: Relative to the germline gene, one junction end is altered; a read error may explain this. The chain carries TRBV27 and TRBJ1-5; no firm D call. Germline V gives CDR1 MNHEY, CDR2 SMNVEV (reference sequence). The CDR3 runs 15 residues. CDR3 DNA: TGTACCAGCAGTCCTCCGGTGGGGAGCAATCAGCCCCAGCATTTT. This encodes CTSSPPVGSNQPQHF.

There are many counts of this clonotype. The chain carries TRBV7-2 and TRBJ2-2, with TRBD2 identical over 12 bases. CDR1 is SGHTA, CDR2 FQGNSA, per germline. V gave up 5 bases and J gave up 6 bases; unmatched junction bases: 4. The CDR3 has 15 amino acids. The CDR3 sequence: CASSLLAGGPGELFF. In DNA form, the CDR3 reads TGTGCCAGCAGCCTACTAGCGGGAGGTCCCGGGGAGCTGTTTTTT.

This clonotype was picked up many times. The chain recombines TRBV27 with TRBJ2-1; D may be TRBD1 or TRBD2 (5 bases each). V was shortened by 5 bases and J by 6 bases, with 17 bases between the two germline ends. The CDR3 is 15 amino acids. Per the germline V gene, CDR1 is MNHEY and CDR2 is SMNVEV (reference sequence). The DNA for the CDR3 is TGTGCCAGCAGTCCCCGGGGCTTAGGGGTCAATGAGCAGTTCTTC. As protein: CASSPRGLGVNEQFF.

As to this clonotype: A far bigger clonotype differs at one base, so this is likely a read error. The rearrangement joins TRBV7-9 to TRBJ2-1; TRBD2 aligns across 8 bases. The ends lost 4 bases at V and 5 bases at J; junction bases unmatched: 7. Germline V CDR1 and CDR2: SEHNR, FQNEAQ (reference sequence). This CDR3 comprises 15 residues. This CDR3 reads CASSSPPGRDNEQFF. DNA for the CDR3: TGTGCCAGCAGCTCCCCCCCCGGGAGGGACAATGAGCAGTTCTTC.

This clonotype was found many times. CDR3 protein: CASSSPGRGRARTGELFF. In nucleotides, the CDR3 is TGTGCCAGCAGTTCCCCCGGTCGGGGGAGGGCCCGAACCGGGGAGCTGTTTTTT. The chain is built from TRBV12-3 or TRBV12-4 and TRBJ2-2; 7 bases are a match to TRBD2. This CDR3 is built from 18 residues. V lost 4 bases and J lost 5; bases outside the gene matches: 16.

This clonotype was detected many times. The V gene is TRBV2, the J gene TRBJ2-6; no firm D call. V was clipped by 4 bases and J by 0 bases, with 7 bases between them. Germline V gene lookup returns CDR1 SNHLY and CDR2 FYNNEI. This CDR3 is 15 amino acids long. Here the CDR3 DNA reads TGTGCCAGCAGTGTACCTAGCTCTGGGGCCAACGTCCTGACTTTC. Its protein is CASSVPSSGANVLTF.

This clonotype was counted at least ten times. The gene calls are TRBV20-1 and TRBJ2-7; TRBD2 matches at 7 bases. V dropped 4 bases and J dropped 7; count of bases not matched to a gene: 16. The CDR3 sequence is 15 residues long. The germline V gene encodes CDR1 DFQATT and CDR2 SNEGSKA (reference sequence). CDR3 loop: CSAKYSGLASGEQYF. The CDR3, as DNA: TGCAGTGCTAAGTATAGCGGGTTAGCCTCGGGGGAGCAGTACTTC.

This clonotype was seen ten or more times. V is TRBV7-2 and J is TRBJ1-4; 10 bases are a match to TRBD1. This CDR3 is built from 15 residues. The germline V gene encodes CDR1 SGHTA and CDR2 FQGNSA. Trimming removed 4 bases from V and 8 bases from J; junction bases left unmatched: 7. The CDR3 DNA reads TGTGCCAGCAGCTCGAGACAGGGGGCAGGAGAAAAACTGTTTTTT. It encodes CASSSRQGAGEKLFF.

This clonotype was recorded at least ten times. CDR3 region: CASSLAGTGFYEQYF. The CDR3, as DNA: TGTGCCAGCAGTTTAGCCGGGACAGGGTTCTACGAGCAGTACTTC. The chain recombines TRBV28 with TRBJ2-7; TRBD1 matches at 9 bases. This CDR3 contains 15 residues. CDR1 MDHEN and CDR2 SYDVKM come from the germline V gene. V shed 2 bases and J 3 bases; nucleotides not matched to a gene: 5.

With regard to this clonotype: One end of the junction fails to match germline, which may point to a read error. J is TRBJ1-1 and V is TRBV12-3 or TRBV12-4, with 8 bases matching TRBD1. The CDR3 spans 13 residues. The DNA of the CDR3 is TGTGCCAGCACTGTGGACAGGGACACTGAAGCTTTCTTC. Amino acids: CASTVDRDTEAFF.

This clonotype was seen ten or more times. In DNA form, the CDR3 reads TGTGCCAGCAGTTCACAAGCGGGAGGGCCCGAGCAGTACTTC. Translated: CASSSQAGGPEQYF. The chain couples TRBV27 to TRBJ2-7; TRBD2 agrees at 10 bases. With V trimmed by 4 bases and J by 6 bases, 6 bases remained unmatched. This CDR3 region has 14 residues. Germline V gene sequence: CDR1 MNHEY, CDR2 SMNVEV (reference sequence).

The chain combines TRBV6-2 or TRBV6-3 with TRBJ1-3; unclear D gene. Looked up from germline, CDR1 is MNHEY and CDR2 is SVGEGT. CDR3 length equals 14 residues. V was cut by 5 bases and J by 1 base, with 9 bases left in between. This CDR3 reads CASSTQESGNTIYF. CDR3 in DNA: TGTGCCAGCAGTACCCAGGAGTCTGGAAACACCATATATTTT.

This clonotype was counted at least ten times. The rearrangement links TRBV20-1 to TRBJ2-1; TRBD1 is a possible D gene (6 bases). V was pared by 3 bases and J by 4 bases, with 10 bases between. Per germline, CDR1 DFQATT and CDR2 SNEGSKA (reference sequence). This CDR3 is built from 13 residues. The CDR3 region is CSASGGGYNEQFF. The CDR3 nucleotides are TGCAGTGCTAGTGGGGGCGGTTACAATGAGCAGTTCTTC.

This clonotype was recorded many times. The chain joins TRBV20-1 to TRBJ2-2; perhaps TRBD2 as D (6 bases). Trimming cost V 3 bases and J 3 bases, with 17 bases left between them. There are 16 residues in the CDR3. Germline V gene lookup returns CDR1 DFQATT and CDR2 SNEGSKA (reference sequence). The CDR3 DNA reads TGCAGTGCTAGGGGGAGGCGCGGGCCGTACACCGGGGAGCTGTTTTTT. Translated, it gives CSARGRRGPYTGELFF.

This clonotype was seen more than once but under ten times. This rearrangement joins TRBV5-1 to TRBJ2-5, with D tentatively TRBD1 (5 bases). The V end was cut by 1 base, the J end by 1 base, with 14 bases between. The CDR3 totals 16 residues. Germline V CDR1 and CDR2: SGHRS, YFSETQ. DNA for the CDR3: TGCGCCAGCAGCTTGACAGGTTTAGAGCTCCAAGAGACCCAGTACTTC. Protein sequence: CASSLTGLELQETQYF.

This clonotype was seen many times. The chain carries TRBV29-1 and TRBJ2-3, with TRBD1 matching 9 bases. Germline V lookup: CDR1 SQVTM, CDR2 ANQGSEA. The CDR3 has 15 amino acids. The junction had 8 bases not matched to a gene; V was cut back by 4 bases and J by 3 bases. CDR3 sequence: CSVGFPDRGTDTQYF. Written as DNA, the CDR3 is TGCAGCGTTGGGTTCCCGGACAGGGGTACAGATACGCAGTATTTT.

This clonotype has a handful of counts. The gene calls are TRBV15 and TRBJ2-7; 8 bases fit TRBD2. This CDR3 region has 15 residues. The germline CDR1 and CDR2 sequences are LNHNV and YYDKDF (reference sequence). Losses at the gene ends were 2 bases for V and 5 bases for J; bases not matched to a gene: 8. CDR3 in DNA: TGTGCCACCAGCAGAACCCCAGCGGGAGAGAACGAGCAGTACTTC. This codes for CATSRTPAGENEQYF.

The table lists this clonotype with many counts. The chain has TRBV15 and TRBJ2-1, with TRBD2 matching 7 bases. CDR3 length: 17 residues. Trimming removed 5 bases from V and 5 bases from J; junction bases left unmatched: 15. Germline-derived CDR1 and CDR2 are LNHNV and YYDKDF (reference sequence). CDR3 DNA: TGTGCCACCAGCGGGAGGGCAGGGACTCCCGTCGACAATGAGCAGTTCTTC. It yields the protein CATSGRAGTPVDNEQFF.

The rearrangement links TRBV10-3 to TRBJ2-3; TRBD2 might be the D (5 bases). This CDR3 is built from 16 residues. The V and J ends lost 6 bases and 5 bases respectively, with 21 bases between them. Germline lookup yields CDR1 ENHRY and CDR2 SYGVKD. CDR3 in DNA: TGTGCCATCAGAGAAAGGGAGAACCCAGTGGGAGATACGCAGTATTTT. Translating gives CAIRERENPVGDTQYF.

This clonotype was observed many times. The chain recombines TRBV2 with TRBJ2-5; TRBD2 aligns across 8 bases. Germline CDR1 and CDR2: SNHLY and FYNNEI. V was pared by 7 bases and J by 5 bases, with 9 bases of the junction left unmatched. The CDR3 length is 14 residues. The CDR3 spells CASTGGALRETQYF. The CDR3 DNA reads as TGTGCCAGCACCGGGGGGGCCCTCCGCGAGACCCAGTACTTC.

The chain carries TRBV4-2 and TRBJ2-3; 7 bases map to TRBD1. This CDR3 is built from 15 residues. Trimming cost V 0 bases and J 6 bases; bases outside gene matches: 6. CDR1 and CDR2 from the germline V gene are LGHNA and YNFKEQ. CDR3 sequence: CASSQDPGTEDTQYF. The DNA of the CDR3 is TGTGCCAGCAGCCAAGATCCCGGGACAGAGGATACGCAGTATTTT.

There are many counts of this clonotype. The chain couples TRBV10-3 to TRBJ2-7, with a possible D match to TRBD2 (5 bases). V dropped 6 bases and J dropped 0 bases, with 15 bases sitting between them. The CDR3 has 15 residues. Germline values: CDR1 ENHRY, CDR2 SYGVKD. CDR3 sequence (DNA): TGTGCCATCAGCTCGGGTGGGAGCGCCTCCTACGAGCAGTACTTC. It specifies CAISSGGSASYEQYF.

This clonotype turned up a few times. This chain uses TRBV5-1 with TRBJ2-1; D is undetermined. There are 11 residues in the CDR3. The V and J ends lost 5 bases and 12 bases respectively, with 12 bases between them. Germline CDR1 reads SGHRS; CDR2 reads YFSETQ. The CDR3 DNA follows: TGCGCCAGCAGTAGGGATCGGATGCAGTTCTTC. Translated: CASSRDRMQFF.

V gene TRBV29-1 combines with J gene TRBJ2-7; D ambiguous. Trimming shortened V by 4 bases and J by 5 bases, and 21 bases separated the two germline ends. The CDR3 is 15 residues long. Germline assignment: CDR1 SQVTM and CDR2 ANQGSEA. The CDR3 sequence: CSVGSGLGNFHEQYF. CDR3 coding DNA: TGCAGCGTTGGGTCGGGCCTAGGTAATTTCCACGAGCAGTACTTC.

Only a few counts were recorded for this clonotype. The chain links TRBV6-1 to TRBJ2-1, with 8 bases identical to TRBD2. Unmatched junction bases numbered 10, after V lost 4 bases and J lost 5 bases. Germline loops: CDR1 MNHNS, CDR2 SASEGT. The CDR3 contains 16 residues. CDR3 protein: CASSGLATLGHNEQFF. The CDR3 bases are TGTGCCAGCAGTGGACTAGCGACCCTAGGCCACAATGAGCAGTTCTTC.